The entry below describes one TCR beta chain. Its antigen is still unknown. This entry is derived from a study of T cell clones after liver transplantation. Study summary: Samples came pre-transplant, pre-randomization before withdrawal, and post-randomization after withdrawal ended. General study results and limits: In a couple of subjects, few donor cells limited the measurable donor-reactive repertoire.

The CDR3 runs 13 residues. Germline CDR1 LNHDA, CDR2 SQIVND (reference sequence). The V end lost 5 bases, the J end lost 3 bases, and 10 bases lay between the germline ends. Libraries were prepared by immunoSEQ multiplex PCR; TCRdb keeps only in-frame clonotypes and omits some of them. The table lists 70,000 to 80,000 clones, roughly 90% of them singletons, with roughly 3% in the top ten. V usage is TRBV19 and J usage is TRBJ1-1; D gene unclear. The specimen comprised CD4+ T cells from blood, sampled before liver transplant. This TCR came from a human donor who received a liver transplant. CDR3 loop: CASSGYPYTEAFF. CDR3 DNA sequence: TGTGCCAGTAGTGGTTACCCATACACTGAAGCTTTCTTT.